One T cell receptor beta chain is described in this entry. Antigen: not known. At one end the junction does not follow the germline gene, possibly because of a read error. TCRbeta libraries were built with three rounds of nested PCR, modified from ARM-PCR. Each CDR3 protein gets one entry after TCRdb re-called the multiplex PCR reads with MiXCR. This table has roughly 120,000 distinct CDR3 sequences, over 70% appearing once. RNA was extracted from bulk tissue without any cell sorting. This entry belongs to a study of tumor and adjacent non-tumor tissue in lung cancer. Study background: Patients comprised about eleven adenocarcinoma, a couple of squamous cell carcinoma and 1 small cell lung cancer.

Whole-study findings and limits: Normal lung showed higher cumulative top 100 clone frequency than tumor.

The clonotype originates from a man in his 70s with non-small cell lung cancer. Sequenced input: lung tumor tissue.

For the CDR3, the DNA is TGTGCCAGCAGCCTGATTAGGGATACCGGGGAGCTGTATTTT. This sequence encodes CASSLIRDTGELYF. The V gene is TRBV5-4, the J gene TRBJ2-2, with D tentatively TRBD2 (5 bases). Germline V lookup: CDR1 SGHNT, CDR2 YYREEE (reference sequence). The CDR3 extends over 14 amino acids.